The clone carrying this T cell receptor (beta chain) was counted at least ten times. The sample comes from a study of T-cell memory formation after mild COVID-19. V was pared by 4 bases and J by 3 bases, with 30 bases between. The CDR3 is 20 residues long. The germline V gene encodes CDR1 MNHNS and CDR2 SASEGT. Each CDR3 protein is one row after TCRdb ran MiXCR on the 5' RACE reads. The table lists 450,000 to 650,000 distinct CDR3 sequences, approximately 18% of them singletons, with around 12% in the top ten. The receptor was isolated from an adult woman who had mild COVID-19 (a few samples of this study predate the infection). Cell type and time point are not known. The chain carries TRBV6-1 and TRBJ2-5; D may be TRBD2 (7 bases). The sequencing input was PBMCs or a T cell subset sorted from them (not recorded which). The CDR3 here is CASSGSGTPLGRGGEETQYF. DNA of the CDR3: TGTGCCAGCAGTGGATCCGGGACCCCATTGGGGAGGGGGGGAGAAGAGACCCAGTACTTC.